This is a list of T cell receptor beta chains from one sample in a study of OX40 agonist ivuxolimab in advanced cancers. Only in-frame clones appear in the TCRdb table, and some are missing; sequencing was by immunoSEQ multiplex PCR. The data contain about 35,000 clones, 80% to 85% of them seen just once; the ten biggest clones take up 20% to 30%. This sample comprised CD4+ or CD8+ T cells sorted from blood, obtained in a trial of the OX40 agonist ivuxolimab. The receptors were gathered from an adult with an advanced solid tumor such as melanoma, head and neck, liver or kidney cancer. Each CDR3 is given with its conserved first and last residue. Each record gives: CDR3 DNA, CDR3 protein, J gene, V gene, clone size, D gene. D genes are given only for firm matches. Size is stated for part of the rows, as once, few or many counts, or as a class when the clone is expanded.

cdr3_nt: TGTGCCAGTAGTATAGACCCCGACAGGAAAGGGGACACTGAAGCTTTCTTT
cdr3_aa: CASSIDPDRKGDTEAFF
j_call: TRBJ1-1
v_call: TRBV19
clone_size: once
d_call: NA

cdr3_nt: TGTGCCAGCAGCCAGGACAGCTACGAGCAGTACTTC
cdr3_aa: CASSQDSYEQYF
j_call: TRBJ2-7
v_call: TRBV7-8
clone_size: once
d_call: NA

cdr3_nt: TGTGCCAGCAGCCCGGGGAACACCTACGAGCAGTACTTC
cdr3_aa: CASSPGNTYEQYF
j_call: TRBJ2-7
v_call: TRBV7-9
clone_size: NA
d_call: NA

cdr3_nt: TGTGCCAGCAGTTTCTTGCAGGGAACAGATACGCAGTATTTT
cdr3_aa: CASSFLQGTDTQYF
j_call: TRBJ2-3
v_call: TRBV28
clone_size: NA
d_call: NA

cdr3_nt: TGCGCCAGCAGCCAAGATGGTAGCGGGGGGCCCCAAGAGACCCAGTACTTC
cdr3_aa: CASSQDGSGGPQETQYF
j_call: TRBJ2-5
v_call: TRBV4-1
clone_size: NA
d_call: TRBD2

cdr3_nt: TGTGCCACCAGCAGAGATCTTGGGAACCGGAACACTGAAGCTTTCTTT
cdr3_aa: CATSRDLGNRNTEAFF
j_call: TRBJ1-1
v_call: TRBV15
clone_size: NA
d_call: NA

cdr3_nt: TGTGCCAGCAGTTTATCGAGCCCAGGGGGAAATGAGCAGTTCTTC
cdr3_aa: CASSLSSPGGNEQFF
j_call: TRBJ2-1
v_call: TRBV27
clone_size: NA
d_call: TRBD1

cdr3_nt: TGTGCCAGCAGCCCTGGCGAGTACCAGGCCACAGATACGCAGTATTTT
cdr3_aa: CASSPGEYQATDTQYF
j_call: TRBJ2-3
v_call: TRBV7-9
clone_size: NA
d_call: NA

cdr3_nt: TGCAGCGTTCGACTAGCGGGAGTCCATGAGCAGTTCTTC
cdr3_aa: CSVRLAGVHEQFF
j_call: TRBJ2-1
v_call: TRBV29-1
clone_size: NA
d_call: TRBD2

cdr3_nt: TGTGCCAGCAGCCAAAGGACATCGAGCTCCTACGAGCAGTACTTC
cdr3_aa: CASSQRTSSSYEQYF
j_call: TRBJ2-7
v_call: TRBV6-5
clone_size: few
d_call: NA

cdr3_nt: TGTGCCAGCAGTGACAGTTACAATGAGCAGTTCTTC
cdr3_aa: CASSDSYNEQFF
j_call: TRBJ2-1
v_call: TRBV6-4
clone_size: NA
d_call: NA

cdr3_nt: TGTGCCAGTAGTATCGGAGGACAGCTCTATGGCTACACCTTC
cdr3_aa: CASSIGGQLYGYTF
j_call: TRBJ1-2
v_call: TRBV19
clone_size: NA
d_call: NA

cdr3_nt: TGTGCCATCAGTGAGTCGACGAGGACTAACTACGAGCAGTACTTC
cdr3_aa: CAISESTRTNYEQYF
j_call: TRBJ2-7
v_call: TRBV10-3
clone_size: NA
d_call: NA

cdr3_nt: TGCGCCAGCAGCGCTAGCGGGGGGTACAATGAGCAGTTCTTC
cdr3_aa: CASSASGGYNEQFF
j_call: TRBJ2-1
v_call: TRBV5-1
clone_size: few
d_call: TRBD2

cdr3_nt: TGTGCCAGCAGCGGGGGACGGAACTACGAGCAGTACTTC
cdr3_aa: CASSGGRNYEQYF
j_call: TRBJ2-7
v_call: TRBV7-9
clone_size: NA
d_call: NA

cdr3_nt: TGTGCCAGCAGTGATTTGACAGGCCTCCTCAATCAGCCCCAGCATTTT
cdr3_aa: CASSDLTGLLNQPQHF
j_call: TRBJ1-5
v_call: TRBV2
clone_size: NA
d_call: NA

cdr3_nt: TGCGCCAGCAGCTTGGATCCCACTGACTACGAGCAGTACTTC
cdr3_aa: CASSLDPTDYEQYF
j_call: TRBJ2-7
v_call: TRBV5-1
clone_size: NA
d_call: NA

cdr3_nt: TGCGCCAGCAGTCTCGGCGGGAACACTGAAGCTTTCTTT
cdr3_aa: CASSLGGNTEAFF
j_call: TRBJ1-1
v_call: TRBV10-1
clone_size: NA
d_call: NA

cdr3_nt: TGTGCCAGCAACTTCTCCCCCCACCTCTCTGGGGCCAACGTCCTGACTTTC
cdr3_aa: CASNFSPHLSGANVLTF
j_call: TRBJ2-6
v_call: TRBV5-8
clone_size: NA
d_call: NA